Listed below are T cell receptor beta chains from one sample, sequenced in a study of blood T cell repertoires in COVID-19. The table came from immunoSEQ multiplex PCR; TCRdb's copy has only in-frame clones and leaves some out. The table includes about 58,000 clones, 80% to 85% detected once. Sequenced material: peripheral blood. All receptors derive from a man older than 75 with COVID-19, enrolled during active disease. Each CDR3 is given without its conserved first and last residue.

v_gene: TRBV5-1; j_gene: TRBJ1-1; CDR3aa: ASSFGGANRAF
v_gene: TRBV9; j_gene: TRBJ1-4; CDR3aa: ASSLQGLGEEKLF
v_gene: TRBV5-5; j_gene: TRBJ1-1; CDR3aa: ASSSYDRNTEAF
v_gene: TRBV30; j_gene: TRBJ1-5; CDR3aa: AWGRDRGRTSNQPQH
v_gene: TRBV5-1; j_gene: TRBJ2-2; CDR3aa: ASSPPGSTATGELF
v_gene: TRBV30; j_gene: TRBJ2-3; CDR3aa: AGDLRGGDTQY
v_gene: TRBV5-1; j_gene: TRBJ1-4; CDR3aa: ASSPAGQGEKLF
v_gene: TRBV5-4; j_gene: TRBJ2-3; CDR3aa: ASSRDSWPDTQY
v_gene: TRBV4-3; j_gene: TRBJ2-2; CDR3aa: ASSRRTGELF
v_gene: TRBV5-5; j_gene: TRBJ2-2; CDR3aa: ASSFTRVANTGELF
v_gene: TRBV5-5; j_gene: TRBJ2-3; CDR3aa: ASSSLGADTQY
v_gene: TRBV18; j_gene: TRBJ2-7; CDR3aa: ASSPRIRTVRAGAYEQY
v_gene: TRBV29-1; j_gene: TRBJ2-3; CDR3aa: SVSGGAGDTQY
v_gene: TRBV7-6; j_gene: TRBJ2-3; CDR3aa: ASSPRWDTQY
v_gene: TRBV6-2/TRBV6-3; j_gene: TRBJ1-2; CDR3aa: ASSGDTSYT
v_gene: TRBV5-1; j_gene: TRBJ2-5; CDR3aa: ASSGQGQETQY
v_gene: TRBV9; j_gene: TRBJ2-3; CDR3aa: ASSVGLAGGTDTQY
v_gene: TRBV2; j_gene: TRBJ1-4; CDR3aa: ASSSTNEKLF
v_gene: TRBV18; j_gene: TRBJ1-1; CDR3aa: ASSDRENTEAF
v_gene: TRBV9; j_gene: TRBJ1-3; CDR3aa: ASSSGSPGNTIY
v_gene: TRBV5-6; j_gene: TRBJ2-2; CDR3aa: ASSWGQNTGELF
v_gene: TRBV9; j_gene: TRBJ2-5; CDR3aa: ASTRLAGNQETQY
v_gene: TRBV9; j_gene: TRBJ2-2; CDR3aa: ASRVGSFTGELF
v_gene: TRBV10-3; j_gene: TRBJ2-1; CDR3aa: AISESTGSSYNEQF
v_gene: TRBV2; j_gene: TRBJ2-3; CDR3aa: ASSRTTRTDTQY
v_gene: TRBV19; j_gene: TRBJ1-2; CDR3aa: ASSIPVMDYGYT
v_gene: TRBV4-1; j_gene: TRBJ1-3; CDR3aa: ASSQVEGNTIY
v_gene: TRBV6-2/TRBV6-3; j_gene: TRBJ2-2; CDR3aa: ASSPQGRGNTGELF
v_gene: TRBV29-1; j_gene: TRBJ1-2; CDR3aa: SALRGSGYT
v_gene: TRBV24-1; j_gene: TRBJ1-2; CDR3aa: ATSDPGQELYGYT